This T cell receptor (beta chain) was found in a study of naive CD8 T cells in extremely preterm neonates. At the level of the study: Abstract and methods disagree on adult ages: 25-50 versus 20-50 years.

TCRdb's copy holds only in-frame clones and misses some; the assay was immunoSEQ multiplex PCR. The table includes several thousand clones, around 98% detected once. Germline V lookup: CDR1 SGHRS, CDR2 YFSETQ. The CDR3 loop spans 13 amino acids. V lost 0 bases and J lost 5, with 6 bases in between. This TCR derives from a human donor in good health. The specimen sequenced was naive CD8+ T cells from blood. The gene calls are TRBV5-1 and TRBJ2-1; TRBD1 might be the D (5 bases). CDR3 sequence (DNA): TGCGCCAGCAGCTTGGAGGGGAACAATGAGCAGTTCTTC. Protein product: CASSLEGNNEQFF.